Listed below are T cell receptor beta chains from one sample, sequenced in a study of T cells in Graves' hyperthyroidism and ophthalmopathy. Via MiXCR, TCRdb re-called the multiplex PCR reads, giving one row per CDR3 protein. Of 700,000 to 850,000 distinct CDR3 sequences in the sample, roughly 32% were seen once. The sample consisted of blood. The receptors stem from a woman between 40 and 55 years old with Graves' hyperthyroidism. CDR3s include the opening cysteine and the closing phenylalanine or tryptophan.

CDR3	V
CAISEGDSGTGLGYTF	TRBV10-3
CASSQGLAGSYEQYF	TRBV4-3
CASSQTLWGKAFF	TRBV4-1
CASSPTVGARAFF	TRBV6-5
CASSLEAGAAGNTIYF	TRBV7-2
CASDRWQLFF	TRBV2
CATSETGSRYTF	TRBV10-3
CSASAGQGALNGETQYF	TRBV20-1
CASSTTSGGFVSYEQYF	TRBV19
CASSIGRVYQPQHF	TRBV19
CASSILRPADYGYTF	TRBV19
CATSRGGGTGGSGANVLTF	TRBV15
CASRGSRQGGRYGYTF	TRBV10-2
CASSVGASPEKLFF	TRBV9
CASSYYRGGGYEQYF	TRBV10-3
CAIAGLAGRDGELFF	TRBV10-3
CASRTQGKANYGYTF	TRBV7-9
CASSESVGNTGELFF	TRBV10-2
CASSASGTENQPQHF	TRBV9
CASSRDLTDTQYF	TRBV2
CASSYVGRGVNGYTF	TRBV10-2
CSAAPQGYNEKLFF	TRBV29-1
CASSAQGVETQYF	TRBV2
CASSFGQGASYGYTF	TRBV19
CSVTPDRSRTEAFF	TRBV29-1
CASSFGAPGDSPLHF	TRBV12-3/TRBV12-4
CASSLRVSGANQPQHF	TRBV7-2
CASSPRRAGWETQYF	TRBV2
CASSLGRRGKGETQYF	TRBV11-2
CASSQSVSSRYTF	TRBV12-3/TRBV12-4
CASSPGTSGNEAFF	TRBV7-2
CASSVAGQGNTEAFF	TRBV7-2
CSVATGANVLTF	TRBV29-1
CASSLPLDSWQETQYF	TRBV11-1
CASSFGLLNYGYTF	TRBV7-9
CSARAGEGVTYEQYF	TRBV20-1
CASSLRYGETGELFF	TRBV7-9
CAKGSEASGNTIYF	TRBV2
CASSLRAADQPQHF	TRBV6-6
CASTGGETQYF	TRBV7-2
CSATGQGGGYTF	TRBV20-1
CAIRDQGDSNQPQHF	TRBV10-3
CASRPTQQGGYTF	TRBV2
CASSAGQGAPEKLFF	TRBV19
CASTLRGGYEQYF	TRBV25-1
CASSVVQLGSSGANVLTF	TRBV9
CASSRDPNTEAFF	TRBV2
CAISDPHGGAGVQPQHF	TRBV10-3
CASSVRDSPF	TRBV9
CASSDRSLGAYEQYF	TRBV25-1
CASSDPGAGKLFF	TRBV6-5
CASSLPGGHNEQFF	TRBV7-9
CASSLDRERNTGELFF	TRBV5-1
CASRQTGTGEFEQYF	TRBV7-6
CASSMGVSETQYF	TRBV19
CSASPWVGDYGYTF	TRBV20-1
CASSFLGTQETQYF	TRBV7-9